This is a list of T cell receptor beta chains from one sample in a study of neurological immune-mediated disorders. Using its own MiXCR run on the 5' RACE reads, TCRdb lists one record per CDR3 protein. The sample contains around 46,000 distinct CDR3 sequences, under 2% of which appear only once. Sequencing was carried out using PBMCs. These receptors were collected from a woman between 35 and 50 years old with multiple sclerosis. The CDR3 runs from the conserved cysteine through the conserved F or W. Fields, in order: clone size, V gene, J gene, D gene, CDR3 DNA, CDR3 protein. D genes are given only for firm matches. The size field reads once, few or many counts, or a class when the clone is expanded.

clone_size: many
v_call: TRBV10-3
j_call: TRBJ2-7
d_call: TRBD1
cdr3_nt: TGTGCCATCAGTGACTCCGGGACAGTCGCCTACGAGCAGTACTTC
cdr3_aa: CAISDSGTVAYEQYF

clone_size: many
v_call: TRBV6-6
j_call: TRBJ2-4
d_call: -
cdr3_nt: TGTGCCAGCACCCGACAGATGGACATTCAGTACTTC
cdr3_aa: CASTRQMDIQYF

clone_size: many
v_call: TRBV9
j_call: TRBJ1-1
d_call: -
cdr3_nt: TGTGCCAGCAGTCGACAGAACACTGAAGCTTTCTTT
cdr3_aa: CASSRQNTEAFF

clone_size: many
v_call: TRBV21-1
j_call: TRBJ2-7
d_call: -
cdr3_nt: TGTGCCAGCAGCGGTCGACAGCTTCCCTACGAGCAGTACTTC
cdr3_aa: CASSGRQLPYEQYF

clone_size: many
v_call: TRBV7-3
j_call: TRBJ2-3
d_call: TRBD1
cdr3_nt: TGTGCCAGCAGCTCCAGGGGGCGCAGAACAGATACGCAGTATTTT
cdr3_aa: CASSSRGRRTDTQYF

clone_size: many
v_call: TRBV20-1
j_call: TRBJ2-7
d_call: TRBD1
cdr3_nt: TGCAGTGCCCTTCAGTGGGCAGGGGGCTCCTACGAGCAGTACTTC
cdr3_aa: CSALQWAGGSYEQYF

clone_size: many
v_call: TRBV12-3/TRBV12-4
j_call: TRBJ1-5
d_call: TRBD1
cdr3_nt: TGTGCCAGCAGCCCCGACAGGGATCAGCCCCAGCATTTT
cdr3_aa: CASSPDRDQPQHF

clone_size: many
v_call: TRBV13
j_call: TRBJ2-7
d_call: -
cdr3_nt: TGTGCCAGCAGCGCGGAGGGGGTGAGATACTACGAGCAGTACTTC
cdr3_aa: CASSAEGVRYYEQYF

clone_size: many
v_call: TRBV6-2/TRBV6-3
j_call: TRBJ2-3
d_call: -
cdr3_nt: TGTGCCAGCAGTTACGCGGGGGCACGCACAGATACGCAGTATTTT
cdr3_aa: CASSYAGARTDTQYF

clone_size: many
v_call: TRBV20-1
j_call: TRBJ1-2
d_call: TRBD1
cdr3_nt: TGCAGTGCTAGAGACTGGACAGGGGGCGGCTACACCTTC
cdr3_aa: CSARDWTGGGYTF

clone_size: many
v_call: TRBV14
j_call: TRBJ1-2
d_call: -
cdr3_nt: TGTGCCAGCAGCCAAGATGCCTTCTGGGGCTACACCTTC
cdr3_aa: CASSQDAFWGYTF

clone_size: many
v_call: TRBV5-1
j_call: TRBJ2-3
d_call: TRBD1
cdr3_nt: TGCGCCAGCAGCCCTACGGACAGGGATACAGATACGCAGTATTTT
cdr3_aa: CASSPTDRDTDTQYF

clone_size: many
v_call: TRBV11-2
j_call: TRBJ2-7
d_call: TRBD2
cdr3_nt: TGTGCCAGCAGCTTATTTGGTAGACTAGCGGGTACCCGCGAGCAGTACTTC
cdr3_aa: CASSLFGRLAGTREQYF

clone_size: many
v_call: TRBV4-2
j_call: TRBJ1-6
d_call: -
cdr3_nt: TGTGCCAGCAGCCAAGATCGGACGCAGCCCCTCCACTTT
cdr3_aa: CASSQDRTQPLHF

clone_size: many
v_call: TRBV5-1
j_call: TRBJ1-1
d_call: -
cdr3_nt: TGCGCCAGCAGCTTGGAAACAGGGATCATGAACACTGAAGCTTTCTTT
cdr3_aa: CASSLETGIMNTEAFF

clone_size: many
v_call: TRBV5-1
j_call: TRBJ2-3
d_call: TRBD2
cdr3_nt: TGCGCCAGCAGCTACCGGGGGGGTAGTACAGATACGCAGTATTTT
cdr3_aa: CASSYRGGSTDTQYF

clone_size: many
v_call: TRBV5-1
j_call: TRBJ2-7
d_call: TRBD1
cdr3_nt: TGCGCCAGCACCGGGACAGTCCCCTACGAGCAGTACTTC
cdr3_aa: CASTGTVPYEQYF

clone_size: medium-sized
v_call: TRBV20-1
j_call: TRBJ1-2
d_call: -
cdr3_nt: TGCAGTGCTATTCGGCAGGGTAATTTTGGCTACACCTTC
cdr3_aa: CSAIRQGNFGYTF

clone_size: many
v_call: TRBV20-1
j_call: TRBJ2-3
d_call: -
cdr3_nt: TGCAGTGCCCCCTCGGTGGGGTTTGTAGATACGCAGTATTTT
cdr3_aa: CSAPSVGFVDTQYF

clone_size: many
v_call: TRBV4-1
j_call: TRBJ1-6
d_call: -
cdr3_nt: TGCGCCAGTCGCCCGGGCGTCGCCTATAATTCACCCCTCCACTTT
cdr3_aa: CASRPGVAYNSPLHF

clone_size: many
v_call: TRBV20-1
j_call: TRBJ1-4
d_call: -
cdr3_nt: TGCAGTGCTAGAGATACGGGCAGGCCAACTAATGAAAAACTGTTTTTT
cdr3_aa: CSARDTGRPTNEKLFF

clone_size: many
v_call: TRBV7-2
j_call: TRBJ1-4
d_call: TRBD1
cdr3_nt: TGTGCCAGCAGCTTAGATGGGACAGGGATGAGAGAAAAACTGTTTTTT
cdr3_aa: CASSLDGTGMREKLFF

clone_size: many
v_call: TRBV5-1
j_call: TRBJ1-3
d_call: -
cdr3_nt: TGCGCCAGCAGCTTGGTTGACACTTCCTCTGGAAACACCATATATTTT
cdr3_aa: CASSLVDTSSGNTIYF

clone_size: many
v_call: TRBV6-1
j_call: TRBJ2-1
d_call: -
cdr3_nt: TGTGCCAGTAATCTCGGCGGGGATTACAATGAGCAGTTCTTC
cdr3_aa: CASNLGGDYNEQFF

clone_size: many
v_call: TRBV20-1
j_call: TRBJ2-1
d_call: TRBD1
cdr3_nt: TGCAGTGCTCCACCGGGACAGTACAATGAGCAGTTCTTC
cdr3_aa: CSAPPGQYNEQFF

clone_size: many
v_call: TRBV10-3
j_call: TRBJ2-7
d_call: -
cdr3_nt: TGTGCCATCAGTTCCAGGTTGGGCGGGGGCGACTACGAGCAGTACTTC
cdr3_aa: CAISSRLGGGDYEQYF

clone_size: many
v_call: TRBV15
j_call: TRBJ2-3
d_call: -
cdr3_nt: TGTGCCACCAGCAGAGGGCCCGGCACAGATACGCAGTATTTT
cdr3_aa: CATSRGPGTDTQYF

clone_size: many
v_call: TRBV5-1
j_call: TRBJ2-2
d_call: -
cdr3_nt: TGCGCCAGCAGTCGGACGGAGAACACCGGGGAGCTGTTTTTT
cdr3_aa: CASSRTENTGELFF

clone_size: many
v_call: TRBV5-8
j_call: TRBJ2-3
d_call: -
cdr3_nt: TGTGCCAGCAGCTTGGTTAGGGGTCTTCGAGATACGCAGTATTTT
cdr3_aa: CASSLVRGLRDTQYF

clone_size: many
v_call: TRBV7-9
j_call: TRBJ2-1
d_call: TRBD1
cdr3_nt: TGTGCCAGCAGCCAGGAGAGGGCAGGGGGCGCGTTCTTC
cdr3_aa: CASSQERAGGAFF

clone_size: many
v_call: TRBV20-1
j_call: TRBJ2-3
d_call: -
cdr3_nt: TGCAGTGCTAGAGCTAGAGGGACGAGCACAGATACGCAGTATTTT
cdr3_aa: CSARARGTSTDTQYF